A single sample gave rise to the 21 T cell receptor beta chains below, sequenced in a study of T cell responses to AZD1222 COVID-19 vaccine. Clones were sequenced by immunoSEQ multiplex PCR, and TCRdb holds only the in-frame ones, with some missing. The top ten clones hold around 16% of a sample with about 150,000 clones, around 89% of them seen once. Specimen: peripheral blood, collected on day 0 of AZD1222 vaccination. The receptors originated from an adult in good health.

V usage is TRBV13 and J usage is TRBJ1-3; D gene unclear. Trimming stripped 7 bases from V and 3 bases from J, with 13 bases between. The V gene's germline CDR1 is PRHDT and CDR2 FYEKMQ (reference sequence). CDR3 length: 14 amino acids. CDR3 sequence reads: CASTITPGGNTIYF. DNA for the CDR3: TGTGCCAGCACCATAACTCCGGGTGGAAACACCATATATTTT.

This rearrangement joins TRBV11-3 to TRBJ2-2, with a possible D match to TRBD1 (5 bases). Germline values: CDR1 SGHNT, CDR2 YENEEA. The length of the CDR3 is 15 residues. The V and J ends lost 5 bases and 1 base respectively, with 11 bases between them. DNA for the CDR3: TGTGCCAGCAGCCCCGGCAGGGTGAACACCGGGGAGCTGTTTTTT. Translation: CASSPGRVNTGELFF.

This clone was observed once. The chain employs TRBV19 and TRBJ1-5; tentative D call: TRBD1 (6 bases). V gave up 6 bases and J gave up 2 bases, with 26 bases separating them. CDR3 length equals 19 residues. Germline CDR1 reads LNHDA; CDR2 reads SQIVND (reference sequence). As DNA, the CDR3 is TGTGCCAGTAGGGGGCGGGGGCTCCAACCTAGCTGGGGCAATCAGCCCCAGCATTTT. As protein: CASRGRGLQPSWGNQPQHF.

This chain joins TRBV5-8 and TRBJ1-6; D remains ambiguous. Germline lookup yields CDR1 SGHTS and CDR2 YDEGEE. The CDR3 spans 15 residues. With 1 base removed from V and 1 base from J, the gap between germline ends came to 6 bases. Written as DNA, the CDR3 is TGTGCCAGCAGCTTGTACAGATCCTATAATTCACCCCTCCACTTT. Translated: CASSLYRSYNSPLHF.

The chain employs TRBV28 and TRBJ1-1, with D unresolved. CDR1 is MDHEN, CDR2 SYDVKM, per germline. Trimming pared 2 bases from V and 1 base from J, leaving 5 bases between. The CDR3 runs to 13 residues. The CDR3 is CASSLAGNTEAFF. DNA for the CDR3: TGTGCCAGCAGTTTAGCGGGGAACACTGAAGCTTTCTTT.

Regarding this clone: Within the sample, other DNA sequences also encode this same CDR3. The V and J genes are TRBV6-5 and TRBJ1-2; 7 bases map to TRBD1. This CDR3 spans 13 amino acids. J gave up 3 bases and V 2 bases, and 0 bases lay outside the gene matches. CDR1 is MNHEY, CDR2 SVGAGI, per germline. In nucleotides, the CDR3 is TGTGCCAGCAGTTACGACAGGGACTATGGCTACACCTTC. Protein: CASSYDRDYGYTF.

In its sample, this clone was seen once. The chain uses TRBV7-9 and TRBJ1-2; the match to TRBD1 covers 9 bases. The CDR3 loop spans 11 amino acids. Trimming removed 8 bases from V and 5 bases from J; junction bases left unmatched: 0. Germline V gene data show CDR1 as SEHNR and CDR2 as FQNEAQ (reference sequence). CDR3 amino acids: CASGTGYGYTF. CDR3 in DNA: TGTGCCAGCGGGACAGGGTATGGCTACACCTTC.

This clone came up once. CDR3 sequence reads: CASSQVGTGGDEQFF. CDR3 sequence (DNA): TGTGCCAGCAGCCAAGTTGGGACAGGGGGCGATGAGCAGTTCTTC. J is TRBJ2-1 and V is TRBV4-2, with 12 bases identical to TRBD1. The CDR3 is 15 amino acids. V shed 1 base and J 8 bases; nucleotides not matched to a gene: 3. The germline CDR1 and CDR2 sequences are LGHNA and YNFKEQ.

The rearrangement links TRBV5-5 to TRBJ2-7; D gene unclear. This CDR3 region has 15 residues. Germline assignment: CDR1 SGHKS and CDR2 YYEKEE (reference sequence). Trimming shortened V by 0 bases and J by 2 bases, and 12 bases separated the two germline ends. The CDR3 nucleotides are TGTGCCAGCAGCTTGGCCTGGGCGGTTACCTACGAGCAGTACTTC. Translated, it gives CASSLAWAVTYEQYF.

J is TRBJ2-5 and V is TRBV7-2; perhaps TRBD1 as D (5 bases). This CDR3 is 13 amino acids long. V dropped 5 bases and J dropped 10 bases, with 17 bases sitting between them. CDR1 and CDR2 (germline): SGHTA, FQGNSA. The chain's CDR3 is CASSPSNDRIQYF. CDR3 DNA sequence: TGTGCCAGCAGCCCCTCGAACGACAGAATCCAGTACTTC.

This chain links TRBV6-2 or TRBV6-3 with TRBJ1-1; no clear D. The CDR3 runs 16 residues. V was clipped by 4 bases and J by 2 bases, with 17 bases between them. Germline CDR1 reads MNHEY; CDR2 reads SVGEGT. This CDR3 reads CASSSISTPTNTEAFF. The DNA for the CDR3 is TGTGCCAGCAGTTCTATATCTACCCCCACTAACACTGAAGCTTTCTTT.

CDR3 sequence: CASSLGRQGIHYGYTF. DNA of the CDR3: TGTGCCAGCAGCTTAGGGCGGCAGGGCATTCACTATGGCTACACCTTC. The chain links TRBV13 to TRBJ1-2, with TRBD1 as a possible D gene (5 bases). The germline V gene encodes CDR1 PRHDT and CDR2 FYEKMQ (reference sequence). The length of the CDR3 is 16 residues. Trimming took 0 bases from V and 3 from J, leaving 14 bases between them.

The rearrangement uses TRBV5-5 and TRBJ1-2; 7 positions match TRBD1. V lost 5 bases and J lost 4; bases outside the gene matches: 17. CDR1 is SGHKS and CDR2 is YYEKEE in the germline V gene (reference sequence). The CDR3 has 17 residues. Here the CDR3 reads CASRPDRATGMIYGYTF. CDR3 coding DNA: TGTGCCAGCAGACCTGACAGGGCCACGGGTATGATCTATGGCTACACCTTC. Full variable domain (rest looked up from reference TRBV5-5 and TRBJ1-2): DAGVTQSPTHLIKTRGQQVTLRCSPISGHKSVSWYQQVLGQGPQFIFQYYEKEERGRGNFPDRFSARQFPNYSSELNVNALLLGDSALYLCASRPDRATGMIYGYTFGSGTRLTVV.

This chain joins TRBV6-4 and TRBJ2-7; 11 positions agree with TRBD2. The CDR3 consists of 19 residues. In germline, CDR1 is MRHNA, CDR2 SNTAGT. V lost 2 bases to trimming and J lost 1 base; unmatched junction nucleotides: 13. The CDR3 sequence: CASSDRASGGNVRSYEQYF. CDR3 sequence (DNA): TGTGCCAGCAGTGACCGGGCTAGCGGGGGGAACGTTAGGTCCTACGAGCAGTACTTC.

This clone occurred once. The chain links TRBV4-1 to TRBJ1-2; TRBD1 matches 10 bases. The length of the CDR3 is 16 residues. After removal of 3 bases from V and 5 bases from J, the junction contained 9 bases not matched to a gene. The V gene's germline CDR1 is MGHRA and CDR2 YSYEKL. In DNA form, the CDR3 reads TGCGCCAGCAGCCAGGGGGACAGGGGCGTTGGGTATGGCTACACCTTC. It codes for CASSQGDRGVGYGYTF.

This clone was picked up one time. The chain is built from TRBV27 and TRBJ1-3; no clear D gene. Trimming removed 2 bases at V and 4 bases at J, with 15 bases between. CDR3 size: 16 residues. CDR1 MNHEY and CDR2 SMNVEV come from the germline V gene (reference sequence). CDR3: CASSLKSPTWGNTIYF. Written as DNA, the CDR3 is TGTGCCAGCAGTTTAAAATCCCCGACCTGGGGAAACACCATATATTTT.

This chain connects TRBV5-1 to TRBJ2-1; D may be TRBD1 or TRBD2 (6 bases each). The CDR3 runs 13 residues. Per the germline V gene, CDR1 is SGHRS and CDR2 is YFSETQ. Trimming stripped 0 bases from V and 10 bases from J, with 11 bases between. The CDR3 loop is CASSLDRAGEQFF. CDR3 bases: TGCGCCAGCAGCTTGGACAGGGCGGGGGAGCAGTTCTTC.

The CDR3: CAAAGTGGDTQYF. The CDR3 nucleotides are TGTGCCGCCGCCGGGACAGGGGGAGATACGCAGTATTTT. The rearrangement links TRBV10-3 to TRBJ2-3; 11 bases are shared with TRBD1. Germline-derived CDR1 and CDR2 are ENHRY and SYGVKD. The CDR3 sequence is 13 residues long. The junction had 6 bases not matched to a gene; V was cut back by 11 bases and J by 5 bases.

This rearrangement joins TRBV28 to TRBJ1-4; D may be TRBD1 (6 bases). Germline V lookup: CDR1 MDHEN, CDR2 SYDVKM. Trimming took 2 bases from V and 8 from J, leaving 18 bases between them. The CDR3 length is 16 residues. CDR3 residues: CASSLPQGTGKEKLFF. CDR3 bases: TGTGCCAGCAGTTTACCTCAGGGGACGGGGAAAGAAAAACTGTTTTTT.

V usage is TRBV28 and J usage is TRBJ1-3; 8 bases are shared with TRBD1. The ends lost 10 bases at V and 3 bases at J; junction bases unmatched: 5. Germline-derived CDR1 and CDR2 are MDHEN and SYDVKM. The CDR3 spans 13 residues. CDR3 sequence reads: CAIQGASGNTIYF. The CDR3 DNA sequence: TGTGCCATCCAGGGGGCAAGTGGAAACACCATATATTTT.

The gene calls are TRBV28 and TRBJ1-3, with D perhaps matching TRBD1 (6 bases). Germline CDR1 MDHEN, CDR2 SYDVKM. With 6 bases removed from V and 2 bases from J, the gap between germline ends came to 17 bases. The CDR3 length is 16 residues. The chain's CDR3 is CASSSLGGAPGNTIYF. CDR3 in DNA: TGTGCCAGCAGCTCACTTGGGGGGGCGCCTGGAAACACCATATATTTT.